These 6 T cell receptor beta chains originate from one sample sequenced in a study of molecular identifiers for immune sequencing clone quantification. TCRdb reprocessed the PCR reads via MiXCR and lists one record per CDR3 protein. Of 88,000 or so distinct CDR3 sequences listed, over 20% are singletons. The sample comprised naive CD8+ T cells from blood, with Jurkat cell RNA spiked in. Subset: FACS-sorted CD8+CD4-CCR7+CD45RA+ naive T cells. The receptors originated from a human donor in good health. Some libraries in this study had Jurkat cell RNA spiked in.

The table lists this clonotype with many counts. V gene TRBV7-6 combines with J gene TRBJ2-2; perhaps TRBD2 as D (5 bases). V lost 3 bases and J lost 2, with 7 bases in between. The V gene's germline CDR1 is SGHVS and CDR2 FNYEAQ. The CDR3 consists of 14 residues. CDR3 coding DNA: TGTGCCAGCAGCTTCCGGGGTAACACCGGGGAGCTGTTTTTT. It translates to CASSFRGNTGELFF.

The table lists this clonotype with many counts. This chain uses TRBV29-1 with TRBJ1-1; TRBD1 aligns across 11 bases. The CDR3 is made up of 14 amino acids. The ends lost 6 bases at V and 4 bases at J; junction bases unmatched: 7. Looked up from germline, CDR1 is SQVTM and CDR2 is ANQGSEA. CDR3 sequence reads: CSVGTGTGGTEAFF. The CDR3 nucleotides read TGCAGCGTCGGGACCGGGACAGGGGGCACTGAAGCTTTCTTT.

V and J are TRBV27 and TRBJ1-6, with unresolved D. Germline V gene sequence: CDR1 MNHEY, CDR2 SMNVEV (reference sequence). V shed 6 bases and J shed 7 bases, with 10 bases lying between them. CDR3 size: 13 residues. Written as DNA, the CDR3 is TGTGCCAGCAGATCTCGTGGGAATTCACCCCTCCACTTT. This encodes CASRSRGNSPLHF.

The V and J genes are TRBV15 and TRBJ2-7; D remains ambiguous. Germline assignment: CDR1 LNHNV and CDR2 YYDKDF (reference sequence). The CDR3 contains 15 residues. Trimming removed 0 bases at V and 7 bases at J, with 16 bases between. The CDR3 region has the DNA TGTGCCACCAGCAGAGATCCTGCCCCCTACGTAGAGCAGTACTTC. Residues: CATSRDPAPYVEQYF.

Notes on this clonotype: A read error may explain this, as a much larger clone is one base away. The V call is TRBV5-4, the J call TRBJ2-3; D is possibly TRBD1 (6 bases). The V gene's germline CDR1 is SGHNT and CDR2 YYREEE (reference sequence). V lost 4 bases, J lost 6 bases, and 15 bases lay in between. The CDR3 is made up of 14 amino acids. The CDR3 protein is CASSGGPGYDTQYF. In DNA, the CDR3 is TGTGCCAGCAGCGGGGGCCCAGGTTACGATACGCAGTATTTT.

Of note for this clonotype: Its ends do not fully match the called genes, so a read error is possible. This chain connects TRBV19 to TRBJ2-7; 9 positions match TRBD1. Germline lookup yields CDR1 LNHDA and CDR2 SQIVND (reference sequence). The CDR3 consists of 16 residues. The CDR3 DNA reads TGTGCCAGTAGCCATAATCCGGGACAGGGCTCCCACGAGCAGTACTTC. It yields the protein CASSHNPGQGSHEQYF.